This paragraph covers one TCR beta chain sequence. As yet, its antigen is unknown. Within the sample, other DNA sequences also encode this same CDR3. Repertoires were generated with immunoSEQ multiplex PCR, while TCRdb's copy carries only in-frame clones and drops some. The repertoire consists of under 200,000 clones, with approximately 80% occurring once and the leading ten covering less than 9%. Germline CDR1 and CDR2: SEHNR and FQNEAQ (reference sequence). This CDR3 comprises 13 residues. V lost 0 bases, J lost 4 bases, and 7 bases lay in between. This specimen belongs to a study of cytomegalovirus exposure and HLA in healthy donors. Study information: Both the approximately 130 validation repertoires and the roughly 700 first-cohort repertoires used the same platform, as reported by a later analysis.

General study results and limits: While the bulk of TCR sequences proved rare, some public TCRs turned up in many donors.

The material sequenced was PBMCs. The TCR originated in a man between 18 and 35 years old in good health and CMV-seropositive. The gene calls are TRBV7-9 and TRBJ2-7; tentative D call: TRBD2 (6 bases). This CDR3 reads CASSLAGTYEQYF. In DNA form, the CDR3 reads TGTGCCAGCAGCTTAGCCGGGACTTACGAGCAGTACTTC.